This TCR beta chain stems from a study of blood T cell repertoires in COVID-19. On the study more broadly: The United States, Italy and Spain provided the acute and convalescent COVID-19 samples.

The CDR3 length is 14 residues. Germline CDR1 reads MNHEY; CDR2 reads SVGAGI. V lost 6 bases and J lost 6, with 14 bases in between. Participants had their cohort set by participant-reported clinical history. Recovery among Cohort 3 donors was established by two negative PCRs, clearance, or symptom resolution. Data came from immunoSEQ multiplex PCR; TCRdb stores just in-frame clones and leaves some out. The repertoire holds some 530,000 clones, 88% seen once, with 6.5% to 8.5% in the top ten. The chain recombines TRBV6-5 with TRBJ2-2; unclear D gene. The sample consisted of PBMCs or T cells enriched from blood (not recorded which). The TCR was taken from a woman in her sixties or seventies who had recovered from COVID-19. The CDR3 region has the DNA TGTGCCAGCAGGCCCTCTCCGAGCGCCGGGGAGCTGTTTTTT. It specifies CASRPSPSAGELFF.